This T cell receptor beta chain appears in the sequencing data of a study of T cell responses to AZD1222 COVID-19 vaccine. This clone was seen more than once but under ten times. Its antigen is unknown. The CDR3 is 12 residues long. Germline trimming cut 7 bases from V and 5 bases from J; bases unmatched to any gene: 5. CDR1 and CDR2 from the germline V gene are SGHRS and YFSETQ. Libraries were prepared by immunoSEQ multiplex PCR; TCRdb keeps only in-frame clonotypes and omits some of them. This sample has 90,000 to 100,000 clones; roughly 90% occur once, and the top ten carry 15% to 20%. Overall study results and limits: Of the AZD1222 recipients, only five to seven were seropositive at baseline.

This clonotype originated in an adult who received the AZD1222 COVID-19 vaccine. V gene TRBV5-1 combines with J gene TRBJ2-7, with TRBD1 identical over 8 bases. The sequencing used peripheral blood, collected 28 days after the second AZD1222 dose. The CDR3 region has the DNA TGCGCCAGCCGAGCAGGGGGCAACGAGCAGTACTTC. Residues: CASRAGGNEQYF.